The rows below give T cell receptor beta chains drawn from one sample of a study of blood T cells in healthy people across ages. MiXCR, run by TCRdb on the 5' RACE reads, gives a single entry per CDR3 protein. The profile shows 540,000 or so distinct CDR3 sequences, about 25% of them singletons. The data also belong to a second study, concerning T cells of mothers and their children.

Sample: blood. The receptors originated from a boy aged 5-17 years in good health. CDR3s include the opening cysteine and the closing phenylalanine or tryptophan. D genes are given only for firm matches. Rows may omit the clone size; those that give it use once, few, many or a size class.

TGTGCCAGTAACGCCGGATTCCCTTCCTACGAGCAGTACTTC CASNAGFPSYEQYF TRBV19 - - TRBJ2-7
TGTGCCAGCAGTTACACTACTCTGGAGAGAGAGACCCAGTACTTC CASSYTTLERETQYF TRBV6-5 - - TRBJ2-5
TGCGCCAGCAGCGTGCCCTCGGGACAGAACCAAGAGACCCAGTACTTC CASSVPSGQNQETQYF TRBV5-1 few TRBD1 TRBJ2-5
TGCAGTGCTCCTGGTTGGCATTCTGGAACTAACTATGGCTACACCTTC CSAPGWHSGTNYGYTF TRBV20-1 few - TRBJ1-2
TGTGCCAGCAGTTCCCCCACCCGGACAGATACGCAGTATTTT CASSSPTRTDTQYF TRBV6-5 few - TRBJ2-3
TGTGCCAGCAGTTTTAGCGGGGCCCCCTCCTACAATGAGCAGTTCTTC CASSFSGAPSYNEQFF TRBV6-5 - TRBD2 TRBJ2-1
TGTGCCAGCAGCGTACAGGGGGCGATCTCTGGAAACACCATATATTTT CASSVQGAISGNTIYF TRBV9 - TRBD1 TRBJ1-3
TGTGCCAGCTCACCCGGGACAGGGACTCTTCAGCCCCAGCATTTT CASSPGTGTLQPQHF TRBV18 few TRBD1 TRBJ1-5
TGCAGTGCTAGAGATTCATCGAACACAGATACGCAGTATTTT CSARDSSNTDTQYF TRBV20-1 few - TRBJ2-3
TGCAGTGCTAGAACACTGGGCGAAAAACTGTTTTTT CSARTLGEKLFF TRBV20-1 - - TRBJ1-4
TGCAGCGGCCGACTAGCGGACTACAATGAGCAGTTCTTC CSGRLADYNEQFF TRBV29-1 - TRBD2 TRBJ2-1
TGTGCCAGCAGTTACTCGCTAGCGGGGTTCCAAGAGACCCAGTACTTC CASSYSLAGFQETQYF TRBV6-5 - TRBD2 TRBJ2-5
TGTGCCGCAGCCCAACCGTCGCAAGAGACCCAGTACTTC CAAAQPSQETQYF TRBV6-2/TRBV6-3 - - TRBJ2-5
TGTGCCAGCAGTGACAGTCTTTCTTACAATGAGCAGTTCTTC CASSDSLSYNEQFF TRBV12-3/TRBV12-4 - - TRBJ2-1
TGCGCCAGTAGTTCGAACAGAATCGACAAAAACATTCAGTACTTC CASSSNRIDKNIQYF TRBV19 - - TRBJ2-4
TGTGCCAGCAGCCGACTCGGGACACTAGCGGACAATGAGCAGTTCTTC CASSRLGTLADNEQFF TRBV9 - TRBD2 TRBJ2-1
TGCAGCTCAAATAGCGGGAGTACCTCTTTGGAGTTCTTC CSSNSGSTSLEFF TRBV29-1 few TRBD2 TRBJ2-1
TGCAGCGTTGAAGCATCTTCCTCCTACGAGCAGTACTTC CSVEASSSYEQYF TRBV29-1 - - TRBJ2-7
TGTGCCAGCAGCCTTCGGGAGGGGCGCCCGAACACTGAAGCTTTCTTT CASSLREGRPNTEAFF TRBV27 - - TRBJ1-1
TGCGCCAGCAGCTGGGGGTCGAAGGGCACAGATACGCAGTATTTT CASSWGSKGTDTQYF TRBV5-1 once - TRBJ2-3
TGCAGTGCTAGAGATCGAACGTTAAGCACAGATACGCAGTATTTT CSARDRTLSTDTQYF TRBV20-1 - - TRBJ2-3
TGCAGTGCCAGCGGACAGGCTTATGAGCAGTTCTTC CSASGQAYEQFF TRBV20-1 - TRBD1 TRBJ2-1
TGTGCCAGCAGCCCCAGACTAGCGCCCCAAGAGACCCAGTACTTC CASSPRLAPQETQYF TRBV7-2 few TRBD2 TRBJ2-5
TGCGCCAGCAGCCAAGATAGGGCACAGGAAGCTTTCTTT CASSQDRAQEAFF TRBV4-3 - - TRBJ1-1
TGTGCCAGCAGTCGGGGACAGGAGACAGATACGCAGTATTTT CASSRGQETDTQYF TRBV6-2/TRBV6-3 - TRBD1 TRBJ2-3
TGTGCCAGCAGTTACTCTCAGGGGAGGCATGGCTACACCTTC CASSYSQGRHGYTF TRBV6-6 few - TRBJ1-2
TGCGCCAGCAGCCAACGGTTCGAGGGGACCCCCCGGACGGTGGGATACGAGCAGTACTTC CASSQRFEGTPRTVGYEQYF TRBV4-1 many - TRBJ2-7
TGCAGTGCCCACAGGGGGCCCGACTCTGGGGCCAACGTCCTGACTTTC CSAHRGPDSGANVLTF TRBV20-1 - TRBD1 TRBJ2-6
TGCAGTGCTAGAGTTCGACAGGAGACTAATTCACCCCTCCACTTT CSARVRQETNSPLHF TRBV20-1 - - TRBJ1-6
TGTGCCAGCAGCTCTACACTCTTAGGGGCCTCCCGAGGCTATGGCTACACCTTC CASSSTLLGASRGYGYTF TRBV7-9 - - TRBJ1-2
TGTGCCAGCAAGTGGACAGGGAGTAATTCACCCCTCCACTTT CASKWTGSNSPLHF TRBV2 - TRBD1 TRBJ1-6
TGCGCCAACAGCCGAGAGCCGGGACTAGCGGGAGGCTTTCGCAATGAGCAGTTCTTC CANSREPGLAGGFRNEQFF TRBV4-3 - TRBD2 TRBJ2-1
TGTGCCATCAGTGAGTCGTCACCCCCAGGCGAGCAGTACTTC CAISESSPPGEQYF TRBV10-3 - - TRBJ2-7
TGTGCCAGCAGCTTACGACTAGCGGGAGGGCCCCCCTCCTACAATGAGCAGTTCTTC CASSLRLAGGPPSYNEQFF TRBV13 - TRBD2 TRBJ2-1
TGTGCCAGCAGCTTAAACGGGAGGGGGCCCTACAATGGGCAGTTCTTC CASSLNGRGPYNGQFF TRBV7-3 - - TRBJ2-1
TGTGCCAGCAGCTCTACAGGGCTAGGTGACACCGGGGAGCTGTTTTTT CASSSTGLGDTGELFF TRBV7-3 few - TRBJ2-2
TGTGCCACAAAGGTAGGGGGCGATGAGCAGTTCTTC CATKVGGDEQFF TRBV2 few TRBD1 TRBJ2-1
TGCGCCAGCAGATTTTCGACAGGCCTCGGGGGAAACACCATATATTTT CASRFSTGLGGNTIYF TRBV5-1 few - TRBJ1-3
TGCGCCAGCAGCTCCGAGGTACAGCCGAACACCGGGGAGCTGTTTTTT CASSSEVQPNTGELFF TRBV5-1 few - TRBJ2-2
TGCGCCAGCAGCCATTTACAGGGGGAGAACACTGAAGCTTTCTTT CASSHLQGENTEAFF TRBV4-1 - TRBD1 TRBJ1-1
TGTGCCAGCAGCCGTTGGCTAGCGGGAGAACATGAGCAGTTCTTC CASSRWLAGEHEQFF TRBV9 few TRBD2 TRBJ2-1
TGTGCCAGCAGTGACGGGACTAACACCGGGGAGCTGTTTTTT CASSDGTNTGELFF TRBV6-4 many - TRBJ2-2
TGTGCCAGCAGTCCCCAGGGGGCCAGACACAATGAGCAGTTCTTC CASSPQGARHNEQFF TRBV6-2/TRBV6-3 few TRBD1 TRBJ2-1
TGTGCCAGTAGTCCTCAGGACGGGCAGCCCCAGTATTTT CASSPQDGQPQYF TRBV19 - - TRBJ2-3
TGTGCCAGCACCTACACCGGGGGACTAGCGGGCTACGAGCAGTACTTC CASTYTGGLAGYEQYF TRBV28 few TRBD2 TRBJ2-7
TGTGCCAGCAGCGCAGGACAGGTTACGGCCACTGAAGCTTTCTTT CASSAGQVTATEAFF TRBV7-9 - TRBD1 TRBJ1-1
TGTGCCAGCAGGAGGGGGGCCCTCTACGAGCAGTACTTC CASRRGALYEQYF TRBV2 many - TRBJ2-7
TGTGCCAGCAGTCGTGCGACAGGGCCACAAGAGACCCAGTACTTC CASSRATGPQETQYF TRBV6-1 few TRBD1 TRBJ2-5
TGTGCCAGCACCCAGGCTGAGGGAGGTAATGAGCAGTTCTTC CASTQAEGGNEQFF TRBV6-2/TRBV6-3 - - TRBJ2-1
TGCAGTGCTTCGGGACAGAACTATGGCTACCCCTTC CSASGQNYGYPF TRBV20-1 - TRBD1 TRBJ1-2
TGTGCCAGCAGCTTAAATCGGATAAACACCGGGGAGCTGTTTTTT CASSLNRINTGELFF TRBV7-8 few - TRBJ2-2
TGTGCCAGCAGCTCCTCCGGCTCCGAGCAGTACTTC CASSSSGSEQYF TRBV7-9 - - TRBJ2-7
TGTGCCAGCAGGGACGACAGGGTCCCCGGCGAGCAGTACTTC CASRDDRVPGEQYF TRBV28 - TRBD1 TRBJ2-7
TGCGCCAGCAGCCTAGGGACAGGCGACCCTAACTATGGCTACACCTTC CASSLGTGDPNYGYTF TRBV4-3 few TRBD1 TRBJ1-2
TGTGCCAGCAGCTTGAAGACCTACTCTAGCACAGATACGCAGTATTTT CASSLKTYSSTDTQYF TRBV5-4 - - TRBJ2-3